This entry concerns a single T cell receptor (beta chain). The data were produced by immunoSEQ multiplex PCR, yet TCRdb's version contains in-frame clones alone and is incomplete. The sample gives roughly 9,900 clones, over 80% of which show up once; 6% to 8% is in the top ten. Time point here: week 3, after first cycle of checkpoint inhibitor. Response was assessed by RECIST 1.1 at 12 weeks, except a couple of rapid progressors. This entry belongs to a study of blood T cell dynamics during melanoma immunotherapy. About the research overall: Standard first-line treatment here was pembrolizumab or nivolumab plus ipilimumab in metastatic melanoma.

Here the sequenced sample was blood, taken from a patient treated with checkpoint blockade. This receptor was identified in a human donor with melanoma.

This CDR3 is CASSETTNTEAFF. CDR3 DNA: TGTGCCAGCAGCGAAACAACGAACACTGAAGCTTTCTTT. The J gene is TRBJ1-1, the V gene TRBV11-2; no definite D call. The V gene's germline CDR1 is SGHAT and CDR2 FQNNGV. This CDR3 spans 13 amino acids. V dropped 5 bases and J dropped 1 base, with 8 bases sitting between them.